The clone carrying this T cell receptor (beta chain) was observed a handful of times. Its antigen is not identified. This entry is derived from a study of blood T cells in healthy people across ages. Study-wide results and caveats: Diversity estimates from one million T cells were considered underestimates.

Then a second PCR, running roughly 7 to 11 cycles, was carried out with a sample-barcoded 5' primer and a J-beta primer mix. From the 5' RACE reads, TCRdb called clonotypes with MiXCR, one entry per CDR3 protein. The data show hundreds of thousands of distinct CDR3 sequences, about 61% seen once. The CDR3 is 19 residues long. Germline loops: CDR1 SGHAT, CDR2 FQDESV (reference sequence). V was shortened by 2 bases and J by 3 bases, with 23 bases between the two germline ends. Sequencing was performed on blood. The chain employs TRBV11-1 and TRBJ2-4, with D unclear. This receptor was taken from a man aged 40-49 years in good health. The CDR3 sequence is CASSLMGDPRSSGKNIQYF. CDR3 nucleotide sequence: TGTGCCAGCAGCTTAATGGGTGACCCCAGGTCTTCGGGCAAAAACATTCAGTACTTC.